This TCR beta chain was recorded in a study of identical twins. Whole-study findings and limits: Twin-shared out-of-frame alpha sequences were enriched for low generation probability.

In the case of this clonotype: Its specificity is unknown.

A universal primer site was incorporated via template switching, and the cDNA contained unique molecular identifiers. TCRdb passed the 5' RACE reads through MiXCR, listing each CDR3 protein once. Here the sample spans 700,000 to 950,000 distinct CDR3 sequences, 10% to 15% being singletons. This CDR3 spans 15 amino acids. Germline V CDR1 and CDR2: DFQATT, SNEGSKA (reference sequence). Germline trimming cut 6 bases from V and 7 bases from J; bases unmatched to any gene: 15. Another study also made use of these data, one on yellow fever vaccine responses in identical twins. That report adds: Vaccine T cell responses of twins reportedly seemed partly convergent and partly personalized.

The V gene is TRBV20-1, the J gene TRBJ2-5, with 9 positions matching TRBD2. Sequenced sample: PBMCs. This clonotype originated in a woman younger than 30 in good health. In DNA form, the CDR3 reads TGCAGTGCAACCCCAGGGACTAGCCGCGGGGGGACCCAGTACTTC. Protein product: CSATPGTSRGGTQYF.